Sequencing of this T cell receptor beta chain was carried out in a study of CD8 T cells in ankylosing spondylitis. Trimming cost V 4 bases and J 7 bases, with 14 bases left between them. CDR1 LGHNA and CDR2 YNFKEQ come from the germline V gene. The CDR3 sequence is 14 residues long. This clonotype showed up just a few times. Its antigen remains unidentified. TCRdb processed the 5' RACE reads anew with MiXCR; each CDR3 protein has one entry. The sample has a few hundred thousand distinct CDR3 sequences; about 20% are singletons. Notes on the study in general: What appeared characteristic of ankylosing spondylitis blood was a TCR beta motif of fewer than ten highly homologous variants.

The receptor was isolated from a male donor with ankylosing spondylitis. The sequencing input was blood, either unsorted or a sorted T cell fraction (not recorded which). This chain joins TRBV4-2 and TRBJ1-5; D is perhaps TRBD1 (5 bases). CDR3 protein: CASSPESQGQPQHF. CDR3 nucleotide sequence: TGTGCCAGCAGCCCGGAATCTCAGGGACAGCCCCAGCATTTT.